Below, one T cell receptor (beta chain) is given with its context. Its cognate antigen is unknown. The data belong to a study of T cells in Graves' hyperthyroidism and ophthalmopathy. CDR1 is SNHLY, CDR2 FYNNEI, per germline. The CDR3 has 13 amino acids. V shed 5 bases and J shed 5 bases, with 9 bases lying between them. Newly diagnosed hyperthyroidism patients aged 18 to 65 years had disease lasting under 2 months. Study observations and caveats: Most clonotypes expanded in thyroid above 0.001 were likewise present in blood.

The TCR beta CDR3 regions underwent amplification using RNA transcripts as the source. During a first-round RT-PCR of the TCR CDR3, the HTBI primer set was used. A single record per CDR3 protein comes from TCRdb applying MiXCR to the multiplex PCR reads. The repertoire holds approximately 870,000 distinct CDR3 sequences, with about 38% as singletons. The sequencing input was blood. V usage is TRBV2 and J usage is TRBJ2-2, with unresolved D. This receptor was obtained from a man between 18 and 29 years old with Graves' hyperthyroidism. CDR3: CASSYGETGELFF. CDR3 nucleotides: TGTGCCAGCAGTTATGGTGAAACCGGGGAGCTGTTTTTT.